This T cell receptor beta chain derives from a study of early stage breast cancer tumors. Clones were sequenced by immunoSEQ multiplex PCR, and TCRdb holds only the in-frame ones, with some missing. The sample has 50,000 to 65,000 clones; about 74% are singletons. This CDR3 contains 16 residues. The trim removed 5 bases at V and 1 base at J, leaving 6 bases unmatched. Germline lookup yields CDR1 KGHSH and CDR2 LQKENI. This clonotype was obtained from a person aged 30-39 years with breast cancer. The sample taken for sequencing was blood. The gene calls are TRBV18 and TRBJ1-5; 9 nucleotides agree with TRBD1. CDR3 amino acids: CASSNRGRGSNQPQHF. The CDR3 DNA reads as TGTGCCAGCTCAAACAGGGGGCGCGGGAGCAATCAGCCCCAGCATTTT.